This T cell receptor beta chain came from a study of blood T cells in healthy people across ages. Overall study findings and caveats: Greater diversity and more naive CD4+ cells were seen in long-lived donors than in aged donors.

It was approximately 10 milliliters of peripheral blood that were drawn from each donor. Each sample yielded at least 6 micrograms of PBMC total RNA. It was with a sample-barcoded 5' primer and a J-beta primer mix that a second PCR of roughly 7 to 12 cycles was run. From the 5' RACE reads, TCRdb called clonotypes with MiXCR, one entry per CDR3 protein. There are roughly 1,500,000 distinct CDR3 sequences in the sample; 34% occur only once, and about 11% lies in the top ten. This clonotype was counted many times. Antigen specificity is unknown. Trimming removed 4 bases from V and 3 bases from J, with 10 bases in between. This CDR3 is built from 14 residues. The germline CDR1 and CDR2 sequences are MGHRA and YSYEKL.

The chain recombines TRBV4-1 with TRBJ2-1; the D gene is possibly TRBD1 (5 bases). The sequenced material came from blood. The sequence was collected from a woman younger than 45 in good health. CDR3 DNA sequence: TGCGCCAGCAGCCCTATAGGGGTCTACAATGAGCAGTTCTTC. This encodes CASSPIGVYNEQFF.